This T cell receptor beta chain was recorded in a study of blood T cell repertoires in COVID-19. Generated by immunoSEQ multiplex PCR, the TCRdb table keeps only in-frame clones and is missing some. The table has tens of thousands of clones, around nine tenths seen once; the top ten hold approximately 6%. The V gene lost 5 bases and the J gene lost 2 bases, with 18 bases spanning the gap. The germline V gene encodes CDR1 MNHEY and CDR2 SMNVEV (reference sequence). The CDR3 totals 16 residues. The J gene is TRBJ2-5, the V gene TRBV27, with TRBD2 as a possible D gene (6 bases). The sequencing input was peripheral blood. The receptor was derived from a woman aged 60-75 years with COVID-19, enrolled during active disease. The CDR3 loop is CASSLKGLKRQETQYF. CDR3 nucleotides: TGTGCCAGCAGTCTCAAGGGACTTAAAAGACAAGAGACCCAGTACTTC.